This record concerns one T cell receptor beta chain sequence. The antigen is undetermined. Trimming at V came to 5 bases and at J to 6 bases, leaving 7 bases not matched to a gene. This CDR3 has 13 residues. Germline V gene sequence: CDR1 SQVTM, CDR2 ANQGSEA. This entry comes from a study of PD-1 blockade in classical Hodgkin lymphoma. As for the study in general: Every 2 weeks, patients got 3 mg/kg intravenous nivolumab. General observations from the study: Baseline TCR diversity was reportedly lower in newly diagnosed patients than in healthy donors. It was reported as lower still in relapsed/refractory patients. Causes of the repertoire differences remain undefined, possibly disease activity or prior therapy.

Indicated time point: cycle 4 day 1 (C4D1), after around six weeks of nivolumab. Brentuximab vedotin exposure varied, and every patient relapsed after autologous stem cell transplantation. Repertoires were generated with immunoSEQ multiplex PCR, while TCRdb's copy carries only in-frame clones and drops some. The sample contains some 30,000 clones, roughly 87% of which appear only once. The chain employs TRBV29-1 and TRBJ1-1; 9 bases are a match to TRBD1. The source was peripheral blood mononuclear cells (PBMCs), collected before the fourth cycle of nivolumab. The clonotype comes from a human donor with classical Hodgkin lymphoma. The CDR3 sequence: CSVMGQGLPEAFF. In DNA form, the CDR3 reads TGCAGCGTTATGGGACAGGGACTCCCTGAAGCTTTCTTT.